Described below is a single T cell receptor beta chain sequence and its context. Its antigen remains unknown. Documented time point: blood from clinic visit 5 months post-surgery; TSC patient then seizure free. The sequenced cases were selected for having the highest brain T cell transcript signatures. This specimen comes from a study of brain T cells in children with intractable seizures. This CDR3 has 14 amino acids. The V segment lost 9 bases and the J segment 3 bases; nucleotides outside the gene matches: 8. Germline V gives CDR1 MNHEY, CDR2 SMNVEV (reference sequence). Study results and limitations: HCMV serostatus was not known, and viral specificity came from CDR3 similarity only. Absence of clones before surgery may stem from lower sequencing depth.

TCRdb keeps only in-frame clones here, not all; method: immunoSEQ multiplex PCR. The sample includes hundreds of thousands of clones, about 94% of them seen just once. The receptor was isolated from a boy less than two years old with tuberous sclerosis and intractable seizures. The chain uses TRBV27 and TRBJ2-7; TRBD1 matches 10 bases. Specimen: peripheral blood, collected around 5 months after surgery. The CDR3 is CARKTGTGVYEQYF. DNA for the CDR3: TGTGCCAGAAAAACCGGGACAGGGGTCTACGAGCAGTACTTC.